The 27 T cell receptor beta chains below all came from one sample that was sequenced in a study of beta chain features in type 1 diabetes. Expressed TCRB transcripts were sequenced because the entire RNA isolate underwent reverse transcription. Assay: immunoSEQ multiplex PCR; the TCRdb copy retains only in-frame clones and omits some. The repertoire holds about 320,000 clones, with 14% as singletons. The sample was central memory CD4+ T cells from blood. These receptors were obtained from a man aged 25 to 40 in good health.

This clone showed up just a few times. The chain is built from TRBV30 and TRBJ2-2; tentative D call: TRBD2 (5 bases). The germline gives CDR1 GTSNPN, CDR2 SVGIG (reference sequence). CDR3 length: 16 residues. Trimming removed 1 base from V and 8 bases from J, with 20 bases in between. The CDR3 nucleotides read TGTGCCTGGAGTGGTGGAGGACCCAGCGGTCCTGGGGAGCTGTTTTTT. Translation: CAWSGGGPSGPGELFF.

This clone was detected only a few times. The chain has TRBV5-5 and TRBJ2-5; D gene unclear. Judging by the DNA end, TRBJ2-7 fits better; the J call may be wrong. This CDR3 spans 12 amino acids. CDR1 is SGHKS and CDR2 is YYEKEE in the germline V gene (reference sequence). CDR3 in amino acids: CASSLDYYEQYF. Here the CDR3 DNA reads TGTGCCAGCAGCTTAGATTACTACGAGCAGTACTTC.

J is TRBJ1-2 and V is TRBV30; 7 nucleotides agree with TRBD1. CDR3 length: 15 amino acids. CDR1 and CDR2 (germline): GTSNPN, SVGIG (reference sequence). J gave up 5 bases and V 3 bases, and 12 bases lay outside the gene matches. Here the CDR3 DNA reads TGTGCCTGGAGGGCAGCCCTGGGACAGACTTATGGCTACACCTTC. It translates to CAWRAALGQTYGYTF.

The chain combines TRBV27 with TRBJ2-2, with 10 bases matching TRBD2. Germline lookup yields CDR1 MNHEY and CDR2 SMNVEV (reference sequence). V trimming: 7 bases; J trimming: 4 bases; junction bases outside the gene matches: 18. The CDR3 is made up of 19 amino acids. CDR3 region: CASTGLGLAGDGGTGELFF. The CDR3 DNA sequence: TGTGCCAGCACCGGTCTGGGGCTAGCGGGAGATGGCGGCACCGGGGAGCTGTTTTTT.

V usage is TRBV7-9 and J usage is TRBJ1-5; D is unresolved. This CDR3 has 14 amino acids. Per germline, CDR1 SEHNR and CDR2 FQNEAQ (reference sequence). V lost 1 base and J lost 9, with 13 bases in between. The CDR3 is CASSLDGRNGPQHF. The CDR3 DNA follows: TGTGCCAGCAGCTTAGACGGGCGCAATGGGCCCCAGCATTTT.

This clone was counted ten times or more. The V gene is TRBV18, the J gene TRBJ1-1; D is ambiguous. Per the germline V gene, CDR1 is KGHSH and CDR2 is LQKENI. The V and J ends lost 0 bases and 1 base respectively, with 9 bases between them. This CDR3 has 15 residues. The CDR3 region is CASSPPPRQNTEAFF. The CDR3, as DNA: TGTGCCAGCTCACCACCCCCAAGGCAGAACACTGAAGCTTTCTTT.

This clone was seen a handful of times. This rearrangement joins TRBV27 to TRBJ2-3; 10 bases match TRBD2. CDR1 is MNHEY, CDR2 SMNVEV, per germline (reference sequence). The CDR3 totals 17 residues. V lost 5 bases, J lost 0 bases, and 8 bases stayed unmatched. CDR3 sequence reads: CASSHDLAGASTDTQYF. DNA for the CDR3: TGTGCCAGCAGTCACGACCTAGCGGGAGCTAGCACAGATACGCAGTATTTT.

This clone was seen only a few times. The chain links TRBV27 to TRBJ2-1, with 9 bases that match TRBD2. The junction had 8 bases not matched to a gene; V was cut back by 5 bases and J by 9 bases. CDR3 length equals 14 residues. CDR1 and CDR2 (germline): MNHEY, SMNVEV (reference sequence). The CDR3 DNA reads as TGTGCCAGCAGTACGAGCGGGAGGCAGGGTGAGCAGTTCTTC. This translates into CASSTSGRQGEQFF.

The table lists this clone with a few counts. The chain employs TRBV6-6 and TRBJ2-7; TRBD1 agrees at 9 bases. Germline V gives CDR1 MNHNY, CDR2 SVGAGI (reference sequence). J lost 7 bases, V lost 6 bases, and 7 bases had no gene match. The CDR3 is made up of 13 amino acids. As DNA, the CDR3 is TGTGCCAGCAGAGAAGGACAGGGGTCTGAGCAGTACGTC. Its translation is CASREGQGSEQYV.

This clone turned up a few times. Written as DNA, the CDR3 is TGTGCCAGCAGTTACGGGGGGGACAGGGGCTACGAGCAGTACTTC. It encodes CASSYGGDRGYEQYF. V gene TRBV6-5 combines with J gene TRBJ2-5; 10 bases agree with TRBD1. The end of the DNA aligns better with TRBJ2-7, so the J call may be wrong. This CDR3 has 15 residues. The germline V gene encodes CDR1 MNHEY and CDR2 SVGAGI.

This clone has at least ten counts. V and J are TRBV7-9 and TRBJ2-7; tentatively, D is TRBD1 or TRBD2 (5 bases each). CDR3 length: 12 amino acids. CDR1 is SEHNR and CDR2 is FQNEAQ in the germline V gene (reference sequence). The V gene lost 10 bases and the J gene lost 0 bases, with 10 bases spanning the gap. CDR3 sequence (DNA): TGTGCCATCGGGGACGGCTCCTACGAGCAGTACTTC. Translating gives CAIGDGSYEQYF.

This clone was seen only a few times. The gene calls are TRBV5-1 and TRBJ1-4; no reliable D call. The CDR3 totals 13 residues. Per the germline V gene, CDR1 is SGHRS and CDR2 is YFSETQ. V lost 6 bases and J lost 4, with 10 bases in between. Written as DNA, the CDR3 is TGCGCCAGCAAAAAGTCGGATAATGAAAAACTGTTTTTT. Protein product: CASKKSDNEKLFF.

The genes are TRBV4-2 and TRBJ2-5; 9 nucleotides align to TRBD1. Germline assignment: CDR1 LGHNA and CDR2 YNFKEQ. V trimming: 5 bases; J trimming: 5 bases; junction bases outside the gene matches: 9. The CDR3 runs 15 residues. CDR3 nucleotides: TGTGCCAGCAGCTTGACGGGACAGGGTGCCGAGACCCAGTACTTC. Protein sequence: CASSLTGQGAETQYF.

This clone has only a few counts. The J gene is TRBJ1-1, the V gene TRBV19; no clear D gene. Trimming shortened V by 4 bases and J by 0 bases, and 18 bases separated the two germline ends. The germline gives CDR1 LNHDA, CDR2 SQIVND (reference sequence). This CDR3 contains 17 residues. The CDR3 DNA reads TGTGCCAGTAGTAGGGTTAGTTGGGGAAAGGTGAACACTGAAGCTTTCTTT. Translation gives CASSRVSWGKVNTEAFF.

The J gene is TRBJ2-5, the V gene TRBV7-2; tentatively, D is TRBD2 (5 bases). Germline lookup yields CDR1 SGHTA and CDR2 FQGNSA. The V gene lost 5 bases and the J gene lost 1 base, with 14 bases spanning the gap. The CDR3 extends over 15 amino acids. CDR3: CASSRSASSQETQYF. Here the CDR3 DNA reads TGTGCCAGCAGCAGAAGCGCTAGCAGCCAAGAGACCCAGTACTTC.

This clone was seen only a few times. CDR3 in amino acids: CASSPGQGHGYTF. In nucleotides, the CDR3 is TGCGCCAGCAGTCCGGGACAGGGCCATGGCTACACCTTC. The rearrangement links TRBV10-2 to TRBJ1-2, with 9 bases aligning to TRBD1. CDR3 length: 13 amino acids. Germline V gene sequence: CDR1 WSHSY, CDR2 SAAADI. The V segment lost 5 bases and the J segment 6 bases; nucleotides outside the gene matches: 4.

Note on this clone: The junction departs from germline at one end; a sequencing error may be responsible. The chain has TRBV9 and TRBJ2-7; 10 nucleotides align to TRBD2. This CDR3 spans 16 amino acids. Germline V gene sequence: CDR1 SGDLS, CDR2 YYNGEE. CDR3 in amino acids: CARSPRGSGGAYEQYF. The CDR3 nucleotides are TGTGCCCGCAGCCCTCGGGGGAGCGGGGGGGCCTACGAGCAGTACTTC.

This clone is deemed medium-sized. This chain uses TRBV5-6 with TRBJ2-7; D is possibly TRBD2 (6 bases). The CDR3 runs to 16 residues. CDR1 and CDR2 from the germline V gene are SGHDT and YYEEEE. V was clipped by 0 bases and J by 1 base, with 14 bases between them. The CDR3: CASSLVWASDSYEQYV. The CDR3 DNA reads TGTGCCAGCAGCTTGGTTTGGGCTAGCGATTCCTACGAGCAGTACGTC.

V gene TRBV4-3 combines with J gene TRBJ1-2; the match to TRBD1 covers 7 bases. CDR1 LGHNA and CDR2 YSLEER come from the germline V gene. V lost 6 bases and J lost 3; bases outside the gene matches: 4. This CDR3 contains 13 residues. The CDR3 reads CASRQGIDYGYTF. For the CDR3, the DNA is TGCGCCAGCAGACAGGGGATAGACTATGGCTACACCTTC.

This clone was counted at least ten times. A read error may account for a junction end that differs from germline. The V gene is TRBV7-2, the J gene TRBJ1-2, with 8 bases identical to TRBD1. The CDR3 length is 12 residues. Germline loops: CDR1 SGHTA, CDR2 FQGNSA. The CDR3 region is CASSSMDRAIPF. CDR3 in DNA: TGTGCCAGCAGCTCAATGGACAGGGCCATCCCCTTC.

The V call is TRBV4-3, the J call TRBJ2-3; 11 bases fit TRBD2. Germline assignment: CDR1 LGHNA and CDR2 YSLEER. Losses at the gene ends were 0 bases for V and 5 bases for J; bases not matched to a gene: 7. The CDR3 contains 17 residues. DNA for the CDR3: TGCGCCAGCAGCCAAGATTTAGCGGGAGGGCTTATAGATACGCAGTATTTT. This codes for CASSQDLAGGLIDTQYF.

A note on this clone: The sample carries other DNA sequences with the same CDR3. The chain links TRBV7-8 to TRBJ2-3; TRBD2 might be the D (5 bases). The ends were cut back, 1 base at V and 6 bases at J, with 17 bases in the middle. Germline lookup yields CDR1 SGHVS and CDR2 FQNEAQ. The CDR3 is 16 amino acids. The CDR3 sequence is CASSLELPGGLDTQYF. CDR3 coding DNA: TGTGCCAGCAGCTTAGAACTACCGGGCGGACTGGATACGCAGTATTTT.

This clone came up a few times. The chain employs TRBV29-1 and TRBJ1-2; 10 nucleotides align to TRBD1. Germline lookup yields CDR1 SQVTM and CDR2 ANQGSEA. The CDR3 is 13 residues long. J was trimmed by 7 bases and V by 7 bases; bases with no gene match: 9. Here the CDR3 reads CSESTGGSGGYTF. The CDR3 DNA follows: TGCAGCGAGTCGACAGGGGGCAGTGGTGGCTACACCTTC.

The rearrangement uses TRBV7-9 and TRBJ2-5; no clear D. Germline V lookup: CDR1 SEHNR, CDR2 FQNEAQ (reference sequence). The CDR3 sequence is 13 residues long. The germline V and J ends were trimmed by 6 bases and 5 bases, with 13 bases remaining between them. The CDR3 sequence is CASSSGRRETQYF. The CDR3 DNA reads as TGTGCCAGCAGTTCCGGCCGTCGGGAGACCCAGTACTTC.

In its sample, this clone was seen a few times. The junction differs from germline at one of its ends, possibly a read error. V is TRBV11-2 and J is TRBJ2-5; D possibly corresponds to TRBD1 (6 bases). This CDR3 is built from 14 residues. The germline CDR1 and CDR2 sequences are SGHAT and FQNNGV. CDR3 bases: TGCGCCAGCAGCCGTCAAAAAGGGGGTCCGACCCAGTACTTC. It codes for CASSRQKGGPTQYF.

This clone showed up just a few times. The chain has TRBV19 and TRBJ1-5; no reliable D call. Germline-derived CDR1 and CDR2 are LNHDA and SQIVND (reference sequence). The CDR3 has 13 residues. The V end was cut by 7 bases, the J end by 4 bases, with 11 bases between. The DNA for the CDR3 is TGTGCCAGTACCAACATTGGGAATCAGCCCCAGCATTTT. This sequence encodes CASTNIGNQPQHF.

This clone was observed a few times. J is TRBJ1-2 and V is TRBV5-6; perhaps TRBD1 as D (5 bases). The germline V gene has CDR1 SGHDT and CDR2 YYEEEE. The CDR3 has 11 amino acids. Trimming shortened V by 5 bases and J by 4 bases, and 6 bases separated the two germline ends. CDR3 in DNA: TGTGCCAGCAGTCAGGGCTATGGCTACACCTTC. The encoded protein is CASSQGYGYTF.